The 12 T cell receptor beta chains below were found in one sample sequenced in a study of vaccination and CD4 T cells after COVID-19. The Oncomine TCR Beta short-read assay generated sequence data from the DNA of cultured CD4+ T cells. From the PCR reads, TCRdb called clonotypes with MiXCR, one entry per CDR3 protein. The sample consists of around 10,000 distinct CDR3 sequences, more than 25% of them appearing once. What these receptors recognize is not known. The treatment here: approximately nine-day PBMC culture with coronavirus spike peptide pools or control peptides (ViraFEST assay). Sequenced: cultured CD4+ T cells from blood. All receptors come from a human donor with COVID-19.

This clonotype was observed a handful of times. The CDR3 coding sequence is TGCAGTGCTATCCGGGCCTTAATTACAAGGGTGAACACTGAAGCTTTCTTT. It translates to CSAIRALITRVNTEAFF. J is TRBJ1-1 and V is TRBV20-1, with D unclear. Between the trimmed V and J ends, which lost 4 bases and 0 bases, there was a span of 21 bases. Germline V gene data show CDR1 as DFQATT and CDR2 as SNEGSKA (reference sequence). CDR3 length: 17 residues.

This chain links TRBV28 with TRBJ1-5; D gene ambiguous. The CDR3 totals 12 residues. V was pared by 1 base and J by 6 bases, with 4 bases between. CDR1 and CDR2 from the germline V gene are MDHEN and SYDVKM. CDR3 amino acids: CASSLYGQPQHF. Here the CDR3 DNA reads TGTGCCAGCAGTTTATACGGTCAGCCCCAGCATTTT.

The rearrangement uses TRBV5-6 and TRBJ2-3; 9 bases are shared with TRBD2. CDR1 and CDR2 from the germline V gene are SGHDT and YYEEEE. CDR3 length equals 16 residues. The V segment lost 1 base and the J segment 7 bases; nucleotides outside the gene matches: 10. The CDR3 protein is CASSLIGGGAGNTQYF. The DNA of the CDR3 is TGTGCCAGCAGCTTGATCGGCGGGGGGGCGGGAAATACGCAGTATTTT. Full variable domain (outside the CDR3, taken from reference TRBV5-6 and TRBJ2-3): DAGVTQSPTHLIKTRGQQVTLRCSPKSGHDTVSWYQQALGQGPQFIFQYYEEEERQRGNFPDRFSGHQFPNYSSELNVNALLLGDSALYLCASSLIGGGAGNTQYFGPGTRLTVL.

V gene TRBV6-1 combines with J gene TRBJ2-7; 9 positions agree with TRBD1. CDR3 length: 15 residues. Trimming at V came to 10 bases and at J to 6 bases, leaving 16 bases not matched to a gene. CDR1 MNHNS and CDR2 SASEGT come from the germline V gene. The chain's CDR3 is CATKNFGTGFSEQYF. The DNA for the CDR3 is TGTGCCACCAAGAATTTCGGGACAGGGTTTAGCGAGCAGTACTTC.

The V call is TRBV5-1, the J call TRBJ1-6, with D unclear. Germline V CDR1 and CDR2: SGHRS, YFSETQ. V dropped 4 bases and J dropped 3 bases, with 8 bases sitting between them. The CDR3 is made up of 14 amino acids. CDR3 bases: TGCGCCAGCAGCCGGACCCGCTATAATTCACCCCTCCACTTT. Its translation: CASSRTRYNSPLHF.

The V call is TRBV6-5, the J call TRBJ1-4; 10 nucleotides match TRBD1. CDR3 length equals 16 residues. With V trimmed by 3 bases and J by 6 bases, 7 bases remained unmatched. Per the germline V gene, CDR1 is MNHEY and CDR2 is SVGAGI. The CDR3, as DNA: TGTGCCAGCAGTTATCGCAAAGGGACAGGGGATGAAAAACTGTTTTTT. Its translation is CASSYRKGTGDEKLFF.

This sequence joins TRBV5-5 and TRBJ1-1; no clear D gene. From germline, CDR1 is SGHKS and CDR2 YYEKEE (reference sequence). The CDR3 has 18 amino acids. The germline V and J ends were trimmed by 4 bases and 0 bases, with 22 bases remaining between them. This CDR3 reads CASSDTSRALTLNTEAFF. CDR3 DNA sequence: TGTGCCAGCAGCGACACATCAAGGGCCCTTACCTTGAACACTGAAGCTTTCTTT.

The chain recombines TRBV21-1 with TRBJ2-3; the D segment call TRBD1 is taken from the table without a DNA check. TRBV21-1 represents a pseudogene. The CDR3 runs to 12 residues. This CDR3 reads CASSKLGVTQYF. The CDR3 DNA reads TGTGCCAGCAGCAAATTGGGGGTAACGCAGTATTTT.

The chain is built from TRBV20-1 and TRBJ2-7, with 9 bases matching TRBD2. The CDR3 covers 15 residues. The germline CDR1 and CDR2 sequences are DFQATT and SNEGSKA (reference sequence). V dropped 6 bases and J dropped 5; count of bases not matched to a gene: 14. CDR3 DNA sequence: TGCAGTGCAAGGCCGGGGCTAGCGGGGAAAGACGAGCAGTACTTC. Encoded protein: CSARPGLAGKDEQYF.

This clonotype was seen only a few times. The chain couples TRBV19 to TRBJ2-3, with D hard to call. The ends were cut back, 5 bases at V and 4 bases at J, with 13 bases in the middle. This CDR3 is built from 14 residues. From germline, CDR1 is LNHDA and CDR2 SQIVND (reference sequence). The CDR3 reads CASSVSFGPDTQYF. For the CDR3, the DNA is TGTGCCAGTAGTGTCAGTTTTGGCCCAGATACGCAGTATTTT.

This clonotype was observed a handful of times. The chain combines TRBV7-9 with TRBJ2-7; possibly TRBD2 for D (7 bases). Trimming removed 7 bases from V and 1 base from J, with 17 bases in between. Looked up from germline, CDR1 is SEHNR and CDR2 is FQNEAQ (reference sequence). The CDR3 runs 15 residues. The CDR3 DNA reads TGTGCCAGCACCAATCGTGCGGGGGCGTCCTACGAGCAGTACTTC. As protein: CASTNRAGASYEQYF.

This clonotype occurred a few times. The gene calls are TRBV30 and TRBJ1-2; D unclear. The CDR3 contains 12 residues. Trimming stripped 3 bases from V and 5 bases from J, with 10 bases between. CDR1 is GTSNPN and CDR2 is SVGIG in the germline V gene (reference sequence). CDR3 residues: CAWRGVLYGYTF. CDR3 in DNA: TGTGCCTGGAGGGGAGTACTTTATGGCTACACCTTC.